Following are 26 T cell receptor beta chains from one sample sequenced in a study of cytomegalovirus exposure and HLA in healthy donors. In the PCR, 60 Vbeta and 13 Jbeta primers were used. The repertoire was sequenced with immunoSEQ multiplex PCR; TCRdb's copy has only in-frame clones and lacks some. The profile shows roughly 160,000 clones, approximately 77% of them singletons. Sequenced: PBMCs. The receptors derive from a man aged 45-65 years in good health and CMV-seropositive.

CDR3 DNA sequence: TGTGCCAGTAGGACGGAGGTCTATGGCTACACCTTC. Translation: CASRTEVYGYTF. V and J are TRBV19 and TRBJ1-2, with D unresolved. Trimming took 6 bases from V and 4 from J, leaving 9 bases between them. This CDR3 contains 12 residues. Germline values: CDR1 LNHDA, CDR2 SQIVND (reference sequence). Complete variable domain (other parts from reference TRBV19 and TRBJ1-2): DGGITQSPKYLFRKEGQNVTLSCEQNLNHDAMYWYRQDPGQGLRLIYYSQIVNDFQKGDIAEGYSVSREKKESFPLTVTSAQKNPTAFYLCASRTEVYGYTFGSGTRLTVV.

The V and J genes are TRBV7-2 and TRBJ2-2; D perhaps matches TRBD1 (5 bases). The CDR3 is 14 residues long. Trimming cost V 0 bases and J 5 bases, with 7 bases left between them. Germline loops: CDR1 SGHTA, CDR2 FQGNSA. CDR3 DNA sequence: TGTGCCAGCAGCTTAGCCAGGGATACCGGGGAGCTGTTTTTT. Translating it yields CASSLARDTGELFF.

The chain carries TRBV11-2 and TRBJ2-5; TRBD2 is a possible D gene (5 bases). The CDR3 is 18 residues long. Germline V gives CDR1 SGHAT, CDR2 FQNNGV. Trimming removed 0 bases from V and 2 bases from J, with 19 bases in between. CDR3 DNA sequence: TGTGCCAGCAGCTTAGAGCTAGGGCGGGCGCCGCGGCAAGAGACCCAGTACTTC. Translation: CASSLELGRAPRQETQYF.

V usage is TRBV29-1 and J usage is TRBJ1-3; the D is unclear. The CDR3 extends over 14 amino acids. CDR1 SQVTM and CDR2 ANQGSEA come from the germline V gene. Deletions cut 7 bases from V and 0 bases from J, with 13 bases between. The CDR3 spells CSASDGSSGNTIYF. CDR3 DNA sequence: TGCAGCGCCTCCGACGGGAGCTCTGGAAACACCATATATTTT.

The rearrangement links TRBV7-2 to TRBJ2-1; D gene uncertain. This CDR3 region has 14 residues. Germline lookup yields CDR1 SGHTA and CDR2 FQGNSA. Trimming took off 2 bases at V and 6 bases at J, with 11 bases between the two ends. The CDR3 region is CASSLQRSGNEQFF. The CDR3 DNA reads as TGTGCCAGCAGCTTACAACGGTCCGGCAATGAGCAGTTCTTC.

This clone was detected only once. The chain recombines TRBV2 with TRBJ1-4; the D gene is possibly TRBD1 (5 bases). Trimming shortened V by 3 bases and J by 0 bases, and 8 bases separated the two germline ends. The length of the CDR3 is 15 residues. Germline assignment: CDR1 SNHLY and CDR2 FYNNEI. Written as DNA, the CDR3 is TGTGCCAGCAGTGACAGGACAACAACTAATGAAAAACTGTTTTTT. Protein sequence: CASSDRTTTNEKLFF.

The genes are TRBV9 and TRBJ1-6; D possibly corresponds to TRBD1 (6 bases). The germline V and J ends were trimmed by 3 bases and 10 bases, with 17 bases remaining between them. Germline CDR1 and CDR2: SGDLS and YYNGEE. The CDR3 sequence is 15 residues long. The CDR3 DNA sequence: TGTGCCAGCAGCGATCACTCAGGGGTAGGATCACCCCTCCACTTT. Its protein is CASSDHSGVGSPLHF.

CDR3 loop: CASSKGASGNQPQHF. DNA of the CDR3: TGTGCCAGCTCAAAGGGGGCCAGTGGCAATCAGCCCCAGCATTTT. The chain uses TRBV18 and TRBJ1-5, with TRBD1 identical over 7 bases. The V segment lost 5 bases and the J segment 2 bases; nucleotides outside the gene matches: 6. The CDR3 contains 15 residues. CDR1 and CDR2 from the germline V gene are KGHSH and LQKENI.

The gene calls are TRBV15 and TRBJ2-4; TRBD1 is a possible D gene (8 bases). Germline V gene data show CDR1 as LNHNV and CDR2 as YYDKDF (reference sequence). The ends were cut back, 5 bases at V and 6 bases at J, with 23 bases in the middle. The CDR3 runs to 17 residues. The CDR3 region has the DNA TGTGCCACCAGCGGCCAACCCCTACAGGGGGGGGGAAACATTCAGTACTTC. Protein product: CATSGQPLQGGGNIQYF. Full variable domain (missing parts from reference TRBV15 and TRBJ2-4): DAMVIQNPRYQVTQFGKPVTLSCSQTLNHNVMYWYQQKSSQAPKLLFHYYDKDFNNEADTPDNFQSRRPNTSFCFLDIRSPGLGDTAMYLCATSGQPLQGGGNIQYFGAGTRLSVL.

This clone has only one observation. The CDR3 is CASCVHGTGNSPLHF. In DNA form, the CDR3 reads TGTGCCAGCTGCGTCCACGGGACAGGGAATTCACCCCTCCACTTT. This chain links TRBV28 with TRBJ1-6; 9 nucleotides agree with TRBD1. The CDR3 length is 15 residues. J was trimmed by 7 bases and V by 8 bases; bases with no gene match: 9. The V gene's germline CDR1 is MDHEN and CDR2 SYDVKM.

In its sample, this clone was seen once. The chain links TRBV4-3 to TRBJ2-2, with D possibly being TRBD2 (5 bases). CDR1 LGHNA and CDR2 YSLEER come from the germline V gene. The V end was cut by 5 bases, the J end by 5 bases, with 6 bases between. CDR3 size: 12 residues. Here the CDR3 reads CASSWRTGELFF. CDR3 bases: TGCGCCAGCAGCTGGAGGACCGGGGAGCTGTTTTTT.

The DNA for the CDR3 is TGTGCCAGCAGCCGCCGGGACATCCCGACCGGGGAGCTGTTTTTT. This codes for CASSRRDIPTGELFF. V and J are TRBV6-5 and TRBJ2-2, with D perhaps TRBD1 (6 bases). The CDR3 length is 15 residues. V lost 6 bases and J 5 bases, leaving 16 bases between the germline ends. Germline CDR1 reads MNHEY; CDR2 reads SVGAGI.

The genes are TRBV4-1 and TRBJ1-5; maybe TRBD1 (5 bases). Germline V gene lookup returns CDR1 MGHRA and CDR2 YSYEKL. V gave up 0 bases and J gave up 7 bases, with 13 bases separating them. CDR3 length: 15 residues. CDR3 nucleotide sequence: TGCGCCAGCAGCCAAGATCTTGGGGCTCGGCAGCCCCAGCATTTT. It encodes CASSQDLGARQPQHF.

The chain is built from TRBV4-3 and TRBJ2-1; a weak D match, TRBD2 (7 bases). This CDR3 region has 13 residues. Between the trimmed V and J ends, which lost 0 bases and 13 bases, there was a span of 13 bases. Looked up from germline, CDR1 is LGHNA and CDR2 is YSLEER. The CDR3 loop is CASSQDRGGRQFF. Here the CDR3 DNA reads TGCGCCAGCAGCCAAGATAGGGGGGGACGACAGTTCTTC.

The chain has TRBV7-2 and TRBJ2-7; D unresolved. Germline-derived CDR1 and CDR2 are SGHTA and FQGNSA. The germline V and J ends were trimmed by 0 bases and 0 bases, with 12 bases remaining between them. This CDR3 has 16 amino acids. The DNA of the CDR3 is TGTGCCAGCAGCTTAGCGATCCTGGCATTCTCCTACGAGCAGTACTTC. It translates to CASSLAILAFSYEQYF.

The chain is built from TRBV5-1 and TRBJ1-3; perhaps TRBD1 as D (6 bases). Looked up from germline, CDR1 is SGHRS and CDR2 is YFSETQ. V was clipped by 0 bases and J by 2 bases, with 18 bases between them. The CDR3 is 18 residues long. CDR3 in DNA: TGCGCCAGCAGCTTGGAGTTTCAGGGGTCCGTGACTGGAAACACCATATATTTT. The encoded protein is CASSLEFQGSVTGNTIYF.

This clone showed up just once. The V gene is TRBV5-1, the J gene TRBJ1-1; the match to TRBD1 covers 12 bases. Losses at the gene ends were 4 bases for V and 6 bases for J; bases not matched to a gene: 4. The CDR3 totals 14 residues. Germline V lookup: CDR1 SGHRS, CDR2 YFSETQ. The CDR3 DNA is TGCGCCAGCAGCATCCGGGACAGGGGGCCTGAAGCTTTCTTT. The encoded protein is CASSIRDRGPEAFF. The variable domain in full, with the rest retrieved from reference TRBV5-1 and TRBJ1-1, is KAGVTQTPRYLIKTRGQQVTLSCSPISGHRSVSWYQQTPGQGLQFLFEYFSETQRNKGNFPGRFSGRQFSNSRSEMNVSTLELGDSALYLCASSIRDRGPEAFFGQGTRLTVV.

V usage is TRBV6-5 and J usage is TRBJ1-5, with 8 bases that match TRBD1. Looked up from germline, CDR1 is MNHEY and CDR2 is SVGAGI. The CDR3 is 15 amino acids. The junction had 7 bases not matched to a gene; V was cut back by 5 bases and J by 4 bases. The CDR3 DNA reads TGTGCCAGCAGTGCGGACAGGGCCTCTAATCAGCCCCAGCATTTT. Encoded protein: CASSADRASNQPQHF.

The DNA for the CDR3 is TGTGCCAGCTCGGGGATCATGTCTGGAAACACCATATATTTT. As protein: CASSGIMSGNTIYF. The genes are TRBV11-2 and TRBJ1-3; D is unresolved. The CDR3 contains 14 residues. Germline lookup yields CDR1 SGHAT and CDR2 FQNNGV. Between the trimmed V and J ends, which lost 8 bases and 1 base, there was a span of 12 bases.

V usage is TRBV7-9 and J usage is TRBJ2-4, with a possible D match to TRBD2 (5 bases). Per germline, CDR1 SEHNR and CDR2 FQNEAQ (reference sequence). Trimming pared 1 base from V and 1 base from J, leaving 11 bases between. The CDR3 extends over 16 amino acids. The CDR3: CASSLVALAAKNIQYF. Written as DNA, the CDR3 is TGTGCCAGCAGCTTAGTAGCGCTGGCGGCCAAAAACATTCAGTACTTC.

The DNA of the CDR3 is TGTGCCAGCAGCCACGACTTCCAAGAGACCCAGTACTTC. It encodes CASSHDFQETQYF. This chain joins TRBV11-2 and TRBJ2-5; D gene ambiguous. This CDR3 region has 13 residues. Trimming stripped 5 bases from V and 1 base from J, with 8 bases between. CDR1 is SGHAT, CDR2 FQNNGV, per germline.

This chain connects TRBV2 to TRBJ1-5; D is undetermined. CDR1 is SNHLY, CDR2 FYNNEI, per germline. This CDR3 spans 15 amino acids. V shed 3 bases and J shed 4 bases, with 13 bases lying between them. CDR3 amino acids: CASSEIERLNQPQHF. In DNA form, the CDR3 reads TGTGCCAGCAGTGAGATAGAACGGTTGAATCAGCCCCAGCATTTT.

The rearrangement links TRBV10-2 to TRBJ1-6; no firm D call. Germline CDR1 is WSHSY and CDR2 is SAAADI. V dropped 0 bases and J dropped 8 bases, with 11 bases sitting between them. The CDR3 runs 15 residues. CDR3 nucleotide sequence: TGCGCCAGCAGTGAGTCGAAGAGAGCCGATTCACCCCTCCACTTT. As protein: CASSESKRADSPLHF.

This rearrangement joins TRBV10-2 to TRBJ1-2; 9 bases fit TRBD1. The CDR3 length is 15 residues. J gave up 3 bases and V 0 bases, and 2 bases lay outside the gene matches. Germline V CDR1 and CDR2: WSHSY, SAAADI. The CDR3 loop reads CASSESGQGHYGYTF. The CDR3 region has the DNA TGCGCCAGCAGTGAGTCAGGACAGGGGCACTATGGCTACACCTTC.

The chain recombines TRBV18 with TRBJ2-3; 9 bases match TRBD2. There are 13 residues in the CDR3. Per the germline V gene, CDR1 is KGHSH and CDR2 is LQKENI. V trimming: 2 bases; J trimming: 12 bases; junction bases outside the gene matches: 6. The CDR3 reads CASSPSQRGAQYF. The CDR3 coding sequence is TGTGCCAGCTCACCAAGCCAGCGGGGGGCCCAGTATTTT.

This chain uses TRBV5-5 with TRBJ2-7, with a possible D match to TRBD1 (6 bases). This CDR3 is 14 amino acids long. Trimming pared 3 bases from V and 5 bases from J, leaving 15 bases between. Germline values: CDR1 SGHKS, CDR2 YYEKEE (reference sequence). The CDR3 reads CASSSSGAGDEQYF. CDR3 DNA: TGTGCCAGCAGCTCCTCAGGGGCCGGGGACGAGCAGTACTTC.